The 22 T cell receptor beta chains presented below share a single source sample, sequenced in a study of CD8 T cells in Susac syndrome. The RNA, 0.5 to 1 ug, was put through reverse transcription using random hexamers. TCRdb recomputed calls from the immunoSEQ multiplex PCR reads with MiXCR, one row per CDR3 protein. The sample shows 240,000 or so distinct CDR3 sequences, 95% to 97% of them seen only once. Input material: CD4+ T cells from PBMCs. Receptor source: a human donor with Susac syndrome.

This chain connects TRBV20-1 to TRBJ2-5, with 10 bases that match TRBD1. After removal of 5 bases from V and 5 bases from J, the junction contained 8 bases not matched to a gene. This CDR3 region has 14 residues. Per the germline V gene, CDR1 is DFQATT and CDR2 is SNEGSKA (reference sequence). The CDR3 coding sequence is TGCAGTGCTCTTGGACAGGGGGACAAGGAGACCCAGTACTTC. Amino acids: CSALGQGDKETQYF.

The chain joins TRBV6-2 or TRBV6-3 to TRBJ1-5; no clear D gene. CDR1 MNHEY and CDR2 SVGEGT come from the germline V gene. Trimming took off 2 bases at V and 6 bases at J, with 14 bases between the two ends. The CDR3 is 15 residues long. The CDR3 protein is CASSYPNSPLQPQHF. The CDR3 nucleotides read TGTGCCAGCAGTTACCCGAACAGCCCCCTTCAGCCCCAGCATTTT.

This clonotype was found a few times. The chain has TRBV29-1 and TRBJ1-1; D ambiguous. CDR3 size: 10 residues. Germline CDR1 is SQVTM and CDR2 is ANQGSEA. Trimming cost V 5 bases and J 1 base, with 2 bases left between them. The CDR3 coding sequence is TGCAGCGTTAGGAACACTGAAGCTTTCTTT. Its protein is CSVRNTEAFF.

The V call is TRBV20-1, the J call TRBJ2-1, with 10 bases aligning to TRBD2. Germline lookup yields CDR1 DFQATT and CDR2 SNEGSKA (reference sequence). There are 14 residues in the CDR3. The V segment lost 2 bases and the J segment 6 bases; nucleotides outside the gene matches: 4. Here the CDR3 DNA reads TGCAGTGCTAGACGGACTAGCGGAGTCAATGAGCAGTTCTTC. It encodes CSARRTSGVNEQFF.

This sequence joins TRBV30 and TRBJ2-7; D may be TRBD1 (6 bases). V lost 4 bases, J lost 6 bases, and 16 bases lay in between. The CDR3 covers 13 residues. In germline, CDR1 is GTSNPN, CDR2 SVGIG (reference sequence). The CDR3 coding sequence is TGTGCCTGGACCACAGGGTCCTATGGCGAGCAGTACTTC. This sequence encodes CAWTTGSYGEQYF. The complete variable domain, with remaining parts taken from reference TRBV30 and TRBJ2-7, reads SQTIHQWPATLVQPVGSPLSLECTVEGTSNPNLYWYRQAAGRGLQLLFYSVGIGQISSEVPQNLSASRPQDRQFILSSKKLLLSDSGFYLCAWTTGSYGEQYFGPGTRLTVT.

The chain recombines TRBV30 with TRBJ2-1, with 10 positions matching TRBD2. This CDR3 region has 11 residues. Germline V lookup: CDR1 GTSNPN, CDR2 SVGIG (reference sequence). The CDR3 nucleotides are TGTGCTCTAGCGGGAGCAAATGAGCAGTTCTTC. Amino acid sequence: CALAGANEQFF.

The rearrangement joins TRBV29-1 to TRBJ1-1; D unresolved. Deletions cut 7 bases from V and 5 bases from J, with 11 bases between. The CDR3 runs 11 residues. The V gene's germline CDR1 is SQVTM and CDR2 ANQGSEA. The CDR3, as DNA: TGCAGCGCTAGGCGATTGACTGAAGCTTTCTTT. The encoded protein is CSARRLTEAFF.

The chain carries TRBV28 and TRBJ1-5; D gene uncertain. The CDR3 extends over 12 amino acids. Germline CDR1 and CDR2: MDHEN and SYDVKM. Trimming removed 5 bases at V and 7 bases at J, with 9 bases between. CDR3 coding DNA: TGTGCCAGCAGTGCTGGTGGCCAGCCCCAGCATTTT. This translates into CASSAGGQPQHF.

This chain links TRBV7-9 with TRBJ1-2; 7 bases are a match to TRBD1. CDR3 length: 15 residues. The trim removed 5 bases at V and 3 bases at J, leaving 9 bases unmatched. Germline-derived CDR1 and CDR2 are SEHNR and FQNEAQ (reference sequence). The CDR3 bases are TGTGCCAGCAGCCCACAGGGGATAAGCTACTATGGCTACACCTTC. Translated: CASSPQGISYYGYTF.

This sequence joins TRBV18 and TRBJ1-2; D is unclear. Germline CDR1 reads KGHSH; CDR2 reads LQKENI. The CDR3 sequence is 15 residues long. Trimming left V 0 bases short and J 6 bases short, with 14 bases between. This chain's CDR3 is CASSPPSSPSDGYTF. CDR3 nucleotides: TGTGCCAGCTCACCACCATCAAGCCCCTCTGATGGCTACACCTTC.

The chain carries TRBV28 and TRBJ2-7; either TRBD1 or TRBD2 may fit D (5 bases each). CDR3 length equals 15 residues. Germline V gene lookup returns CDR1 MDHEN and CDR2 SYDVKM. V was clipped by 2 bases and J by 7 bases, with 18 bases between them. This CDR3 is CASSLGGRFRTEQYF. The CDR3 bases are TGTGCCAGCAGTTTAGGGGGTAGGTTCCGGACAGAGCAGTACTTC. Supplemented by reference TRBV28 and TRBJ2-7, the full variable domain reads DVKVTQSSRYLVKRTGEKVFLECVQDMDHENMFWYRQDPGLGLRLIYFSYDVKMKEKGDIPEGYSVSREKKERFSLILESASTNQTSMYLCASSLGGRFRTEQYFGPGTRLTVT.

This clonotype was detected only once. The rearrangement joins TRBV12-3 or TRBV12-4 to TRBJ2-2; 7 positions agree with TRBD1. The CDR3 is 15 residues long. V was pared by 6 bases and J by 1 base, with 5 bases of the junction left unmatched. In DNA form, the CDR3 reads TGTGCCAGCAGCACCGGGACAGTGAACACCGGGGAGCTGTTTTTT. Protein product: CASSTGTVNTGELFF.

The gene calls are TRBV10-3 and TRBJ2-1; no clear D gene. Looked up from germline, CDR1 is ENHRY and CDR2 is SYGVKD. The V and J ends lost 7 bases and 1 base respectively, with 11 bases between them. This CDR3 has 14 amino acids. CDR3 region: CAIKVTQSYNEQFF. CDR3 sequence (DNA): TGTGCCATCAAAGTAACCCAGTCCTACAATGAGCAGTTCTTC.

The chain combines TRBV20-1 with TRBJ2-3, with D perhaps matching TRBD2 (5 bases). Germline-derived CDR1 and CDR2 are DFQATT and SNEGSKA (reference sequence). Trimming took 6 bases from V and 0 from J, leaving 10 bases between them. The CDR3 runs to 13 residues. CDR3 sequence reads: CSAVSGSTDTQYF. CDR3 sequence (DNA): TGCAGTGCCGTAAGCGGTAGCACAGATACGCAGTATTTT.

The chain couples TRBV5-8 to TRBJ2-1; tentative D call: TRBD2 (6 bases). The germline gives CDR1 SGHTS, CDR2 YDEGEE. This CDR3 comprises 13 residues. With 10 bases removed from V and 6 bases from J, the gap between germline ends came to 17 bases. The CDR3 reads CAAGKGWANEQFF. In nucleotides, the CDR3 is TGTGCCGCGGGAAAAGGGTGGGCCAATGAGCAGTTCTTC.

The CDR3 coding sequence is TGCAGCGCAACAGGGGCGGGAGATACGCAGTATTTT. It translates to CSATGAGDTQYF. This sequence joins TRBV29-1 and TRBJ2-3, with 7 positions matching TRBD1. This CDR3 region has 12 residues. Unmatched junction bases numbered 6, after V lost 7 bases and J lost 5 bases. Germline CDR1 SQVTM, CDR2 ANQGSEA.

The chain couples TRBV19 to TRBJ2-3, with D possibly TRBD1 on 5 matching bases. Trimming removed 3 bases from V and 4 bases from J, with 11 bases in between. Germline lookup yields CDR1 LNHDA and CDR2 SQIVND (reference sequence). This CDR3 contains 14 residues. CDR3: CASSIRQHADTQYF. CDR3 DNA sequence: TGTGCCAGTAGTATCCGACAGCACGCAGATACGCAGTATTTT.

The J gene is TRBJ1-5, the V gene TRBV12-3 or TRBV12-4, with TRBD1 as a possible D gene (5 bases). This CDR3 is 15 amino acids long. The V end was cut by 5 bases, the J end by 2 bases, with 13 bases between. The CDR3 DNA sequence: TGTGCCAGCAGTAGAGGGACGGTCGGCAATCAGCCCCAGCATTTT. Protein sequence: CASSRGTVGNQPQHF.

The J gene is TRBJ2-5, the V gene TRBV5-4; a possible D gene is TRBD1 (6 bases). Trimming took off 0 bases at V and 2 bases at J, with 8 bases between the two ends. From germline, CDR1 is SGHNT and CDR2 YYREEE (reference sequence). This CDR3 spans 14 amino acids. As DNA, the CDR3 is TGTGCCAGCAGCTTGGTGGGGGCTCAAGAGACCCAGTACTTC. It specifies CASSLVGAQETQYF.

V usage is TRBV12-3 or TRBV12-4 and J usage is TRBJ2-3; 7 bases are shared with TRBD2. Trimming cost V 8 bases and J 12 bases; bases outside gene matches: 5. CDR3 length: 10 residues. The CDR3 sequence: CASGRVSQYF. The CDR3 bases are TGTGCCAGCGGGAGGGTCAGTCAGTATTTT.

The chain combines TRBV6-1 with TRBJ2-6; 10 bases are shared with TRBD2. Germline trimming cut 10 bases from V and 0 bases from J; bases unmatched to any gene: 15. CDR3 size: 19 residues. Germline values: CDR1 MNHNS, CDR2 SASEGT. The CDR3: CATTARGGLAVSGANVLTF. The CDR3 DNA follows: TGTGCCACCACTGCCAGAGGCGGACTAGCGGTCTCTGGGGCCAACGTCCTGACTTTC.

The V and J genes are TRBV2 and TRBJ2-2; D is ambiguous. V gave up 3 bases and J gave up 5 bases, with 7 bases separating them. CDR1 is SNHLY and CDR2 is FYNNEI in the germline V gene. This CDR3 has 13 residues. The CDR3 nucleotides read TGTGCCAGCAGTGATTATGAAACCGGGGAGCTGTTTTTT. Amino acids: CASSDYETGELFF.